This TCR beta chain was retrieved from a study of T cell responses to AZD1222 COVID-19 vaccine. Study-level points and caveats: The reported proportion of spike-specific TCRs targeting unmutated variant regions was nearly half.

Germline CDR1 is SEHNR and CDR2 is FQNEAQ (reference sequence). This CDR3 spans 14 amino acids. V was pared by 5 bases and J by 3 bases, with 10 bases between. Using immunoSEQ multiplex PCR, the repertoire was profiled, and TCRdb retains in-frame clones only, with some absent. The table has about 83,000 clones, approximately 90% seen once. For this clone: Its antigen remains unidentified.

Here the sequenced sample was peripheral blood, taken 28 days after the second AZD1222 dose. The source of this sequence is an adult who received the AZD1222 COVID-19 vaccine. The chain links TRBV7-9 to TRBJ1-4; D perhaps matches TRBD1 (5 bases). The CDR3 protein is CASSQGEANEKLFF. CDR3 in DNA: TGTGCCAGCAGCCAAGGGGAAGCTAATGAAAAACTGTTTTTT.